This T cell receptor (beta chain) originates from a study of T cell repertoires in cytomegalovirus infection. For the study at large: Newly reported HLA-C-restricted and thoroughly characterized HLA-B-restricted CMV epitopes were employed. Study-wide points: In two of eight donors, the top clonotype was HLA-C-restricted CMV-specific.

V lost 5 bases, J lost 7 bases, and 11 bases lay in between. Germline V gene data show CDR1 as SGHAT and CDR2 as FQDESV (reference sequence). This CDR3 spans 12 amino acids. TCRdb re-analysed the reads in MiXCR, keeping a single row per CDR3 protein. Among 550,000 to 700,000 distinct CDR3 sequences listed, about 40% were seen once. This clonotype was observed many times. The antigen is unknown. This clonotype originated in a human donor in good health (CMV status not recorded). Some clones in this sample may be carry-over from other donors' samples. The V and J genes are TRBV11-1 and TRBJ2-5, with no clear D. Sequencing used cultured PBMCs, obtained from culture after CMV antigen stimulation. CDR3: CASSGLSGTQYF. The DNA of the CDR3 is TGTGCCAGCAGCGGCCTTTCCGGGACCCAGTACTTC.